These 21 T cell receptor beta chains were all obtained from the same sample, sequenced in a study of beta chain features in type 1 diabetes. The study reverse transcribed the entire isolated RNA, so it sequenced expressed TCRB transcripts. TCRdb's table, derived via immunoSEQ multiplex PCR, lists solely in-frame clones and lacks some. Seen here are a few hundred thousand clones, 27% observed once, and the top ten hold 3.5% to 4.5%. Material for sequencing was central memory CD4+ T cells from blood. The source of these receptors is a man aged 25-40 years in good health.

This clone was found many times. The V call is TRBV7-2, the J call TRBJ2-3; no clear D gene. Trimming removed 0 bases at V and 6 bases at J, with 10 bases between. In germline, CDR1 is SGHTA, CDR2 FQGNSA. This CDR3 is built from 14 residues. The CDR3 DNA reads as TGTGCCAGCAGCTTAGCAGGGCCAGAGGATACGCAGTATTTT. The encoded protein is CASSLAGPEDTQYF.

The chain is built from TRBV29-1 and TRBJ2-5; possibly TRBD1 for D (6 bases). V lost 2 bases to trimming and J lost 7 bases, with 26 bases between them. The CDR3 has 17 amino acids. Germline loops: CDR1 SQVTM, CDR2 ANQGSEA. CDR3 in amino acids: CSVESPLGHPLAGTQYF. As DNA, the CDR3 is TGCAGCGTTGAATCCCCTTTGGGACACCCACTTGCCGGGACCCAGTACTTC. The full variable domain, completed using reference TRBV29-1 and TRBJ2-5, is SAVISQKPSRDICQRGTSLTIQCQVDSQVTMMFWYRQQPGQSLTLIATANQGSEATYESGFVIDKFPISRPNLTFSTLTVSNMSPEDSSIYLCSVESPLGHPLAGTQYFGPGTRLLVL.

The chain employs TRBV30 and TRBJ2-5; 7 bases fit TRBD2. The CDR3 length is 16 residues. J lost 0 bases, V lost 2 bases, and 9 bases had no gene match. The germline V gene encodes CDR1 GTSNPN and CDR2 SVGIG (reference sequence). CDR3 region: CAWSPMGTKDQETQYF. The CDR3 nucleotides are TGTGCCTGGAGTCCCATGGGGACTAAGGACCAAGAGACCCAGTACTTC. The full variable domain, completed using reference TRBV30 and TRBJ2-5, is SQTIHQWPATLVQPVGSPLSLECTVEGTSNPNLYWYRQAAGRGLQLLFYSVGIGQISSEVPQNLSASRPQDRQFILSSKKLLLSDSGFYLCAWSPMGTKDQETQYFGPGTRLLVL.

The sample holds a few counts of this clone. V is TRBV10-3 and J is TRBJ2-3; D may be TRBD2 (5 bases). V shed 2 bases and J shed 5 bases, with 14 bases lying between them. CDR3 length: 15 amino acids. Germline V gene sequence: CDR1 ENHRY, CDR2 SYGVKD. CDR3 residues: CAISEGRLQLDTQYF. CDR3 DNA: TGTGCCATCAGTGAGGGGAGATTGCAATTAGATACGCAGTATTTT.

The chain joins TRBV7-8 to TRBJ2-5, with 11 bases fitting TRBD2. The CDR3 length is 18 residues. Germline assignment: CDR1 SGHVS and CDR2 FQNEAQ. The V gene end was trimmed by 2 bases and the J gene end by 7 bases; junction bases not matched to a gene: 15. In DNA form, the CDR3 reads TGTGCCAGCAGCTTATGGTTCCGGACTAGCGGGCCCCCAATGACCCAGTACTTC. Translating it yields CASSLWFRTSGPPMTQYF.

V gene TRBV9 combines with J gene TRBJ2-6; D is undetermined. Per the germline V gene, CDR1 is SGDLS and CDR2 is YYNGEE. The CDR3 covers 14 residues. V was shortened by 4 bases and J by 2 bases, with 7 bases between the two germline ends. The CDR3 loop is CASSSNAGANVLTF. The CDR3 DNA follows: TGTGCCAGCAGCTCGAACGCTGGGGCCAACGTCCTGACTTTC.

A few counts support this clone. The chain employs TRBV5-4 and TRBJ2-1; the match to TRBD1 covers 8 bases. Germline V gene lookup returns CDR1 SGHNT and CDR2 YYREEE (reference sequence). The CDR3 consists of 14 residues. After removal of 4 bases from V and 9 bases from J, the junction contained 9 bases not matched to a gene. CDR3 amino acids: CASSLRTGKTEQFF. As DNA, the CDR3 is TGTGCCAGCAGCCTGAGGACAGGGAAGACTGAGCAGTTCTTC.

This clone has only a few counts. This chain links TRBV6-6 with TRBJ2-5; D call uncertain. This CDR3 comprises 14 residues. V lost 6 bases and J 1 base, leaving 12 bases between the germline ends. In germline, CDR1 is MNHNY, CDR2 SVGAGI (reference sequence). CDR3 bases: TGTGCCAGCAGCGGTATTCGTAGCCAAGAGACCCAGTACTTC. This codes for CASSGIRSQETQYF.

The chain is built from TRBV4-1 and TRBJ1-1, with D unresolved. The CDR3 extends over 14 amino acids. V shed 1 base and J shed 0 bases, with 6 bases lying between them. Germline V CDR1 and CDR2: MGHRA, YSYEKL. CDR3 region: CASSQALLNTEAFF. In DNA, the CDR3 is TGCGCCAGCAGCCAAGCACTCTTGAACACTGAAGCTTTCTTT.

The V gene is TRBV9, the J gene TRBJ1-3; 9 nucleotides align to TRBD1. V shed 7 bases, J shed 0 bases, and the junction held 2 bases outside the gene matches. The germline gives CDR1 SGDLS, CDR2 YYNGEE. CDR3 length equals 14 residues. CDR3 sequence reads: CASGTGLSGNTIYF. The CDR3 DNA reads TGTGCCAGCGGGACAGGGCTCTCTGGAAACACCATATATTTT.

The rearrangement uses TRBV6-1 and TRBJ1-5; 8 positions match TRBD1. The germline gives CDR1 MNHNS, CDR2 SASEGT. The V and J ends lost 5 bases and 7 bases, in that order; junction bases with no gene match: 7. The CDR3 contains 14 residues. The DNA of the CDR3 is TGTGCCAGCAGTCCGACAGGGGTCGAACAGCCCCAGCATTTT. It yields the protein CASSPTGVEQPQHF.

This rearrangement joins TRBV2 to TRBJ2-2; D gene unclear. The germline gives CDR1 SNHLY, CDR2 FYNNEI. V was clipped by 7 bases and J by 2 bases, with 14 bases between them. The CDR3 runs to 15 residues. The CDR3 DNA reads as TGTGCCAGCAAAATTGAGAACCGAAACACCGGGGAGCTGTTTTTT. Residues: CASKIENRNTGELFF.

The CDR3: CASSLGHAGANVLTF. The CDR3 nucleotides read TGCGCCAGCAGCCTCGGACACGCCGGGGCCAACGTCCTGACTTTC. The V call is TRBV4-1, the J call TRBJ2-6; TRBD1 might be the D (5 bases). This CDR3 is 15 amino acids long. V lost 4 bases and J lost 4, with 11 bases in between. Per the germline V gene, CDR1 is MGHRA and CDR2 is YSYEKL.

This clone was picked up a small number of times. The genes are TRBV30 and TRBJ2-2; D not certain. V was clipped by 2 bases and J by 0 bases, with 7 bases between them. The CDR3 consists of 14 residues. Germline-derived CDR1 and CDR2 are GTSNPN and SVGIG (reference sequence). The CDR3 here is CAWSMGSNTGELFF. The CDR3, as DNA: TGTGCCTGGAGTATGGGCTCGAACACCGGGGAGCTGTTTTTT.

The gene calls are TRBV7-9 and TRBJ2-5, with D perhaps matching TRBD1 (6 bases). The CDR3 extends over 15 amino acids. V was trimmed by 2 bases and J by 5 bases, leaving 15 bases between them. Germline V gene lookup returns CDR1 SEHNR and CDR2 FQNEAQ (reference sequence). The CDR3 region is CASSLTMGQKETQYF. The CDR3 coding sequence is TGTGCCAGCAGCTTAACCATGGGACAAAAGGAGACCCAGTACTTC.

In DNA, the CDR3 is TGCAGTGCTAGAGATTTGTACGAGCAGTACTTC. Amino acid sequence: CSARDLYEQYF. The chain has TRBV20-1 and TRBJ2-7; D uncertain. Trimming removed 0 bases at V and 4 bases at J, with 4 bases between. Germline assignment: CDR1 DFQATT and CDR2 SNEGSKA (reference sequence). The CDR3 totals 11 residues.

This clone was counted a few times. This sequence joins TRBV18 and TRBJ2-1; 13 bases align to TRBD2. V trimming: 6 bases; J trimming: 8 bases; junction bases outside the gene matches: 7. The CDR3 length is 15 residues. Germline-derived CDR1 and CDR2 are KGHSH and LQKENI. The chain's CDR3 is CASSSTSGGAYEQFF. As DNA, the CDR3 is TGTGCCAGCTCGTCCACTAGCGGGGGGGCCTATGAGCAGTTCTTC.

The chain recombines TRBV7-9 with TRBJ2-4, with D tentatively TRBD1 or TRBD2 (6 bases each). With 0 bases removed from V and 12 bases from J, the gap between germline ends came to 9 bases. CDR1 and CDR2 from the germline V gene are SEHNR and FQNEAQ (reference sequence). The CDR3 contains 12 residues. The CDR3 DNA sequence: TGTGCCAGCAGCTTAGCGGGGGGCAATCAGTACTTC. Residues: CASSLAGGNQYF.

This clone was observed a few times. J is TRBJ1-1 and V is TRBV5-1, with 7 bases aligning to TRBD1. Germline CDR1 reads SGHRS; CDR2 reads YFSETQ. The trim removed 4 bases at V and 0 bases at J, leaving 3 bases unmatched. This CDR3 has 14 amino acids. CDR3 bases: TGCGCCAGCAGCAAGGGACAGCTGAACACTGAAGCTTTCTTT. This codes for CASSKGQLNTEAFF.

Points on this clone: Other DNA sequences in the sample encode the same CDR3. This chain links TRBV18 with TRBJ1-2; a weak D match, TRBD1 (5 bases). This CDR3 is built from 13 residues. The V gene's germline CDR1 is KGHSH and CDR2 LQKENI. Trimming stripped 2 bases from V and 3 bases from J, with 7 bases between. CDR3 nucleotides: TGTGCCAGCTCACCAGGACAAGACTATGGCTACACCTTC. Amino acids: CASSPGQDYGYTF.

The chain uses TRBV23-1 and TRBJ2-1, with TRBD2 identical over 10 bases. TRBV23-1 counts as an open reading frame of uncertain function. V shed 3 bases, J shed 10 bases, and the junction held 6 bases outside the gene matches. The CDR3 loop spans 14 amino acids. The CDR3, as DNA: TGCGCCAGCAGTCAGCGTCTAGCGGGAGAGGAGCAGTTCTTC. Translation: CASSQRLAGEEQFF.